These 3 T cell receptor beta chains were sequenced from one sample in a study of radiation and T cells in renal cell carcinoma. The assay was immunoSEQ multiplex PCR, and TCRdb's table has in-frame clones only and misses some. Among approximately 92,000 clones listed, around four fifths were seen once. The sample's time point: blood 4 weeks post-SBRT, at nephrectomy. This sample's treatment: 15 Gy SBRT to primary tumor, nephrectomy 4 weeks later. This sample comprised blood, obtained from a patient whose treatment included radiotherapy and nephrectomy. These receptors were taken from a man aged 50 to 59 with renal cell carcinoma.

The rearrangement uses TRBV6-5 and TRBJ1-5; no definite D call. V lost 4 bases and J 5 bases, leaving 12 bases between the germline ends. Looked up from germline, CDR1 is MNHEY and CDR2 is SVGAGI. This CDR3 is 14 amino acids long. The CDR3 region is CASSLRGRYQPQHF. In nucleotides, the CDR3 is TGTGCCAGCAGTTTACGTGGACGGTATCAGCCCCAGCATTTT.

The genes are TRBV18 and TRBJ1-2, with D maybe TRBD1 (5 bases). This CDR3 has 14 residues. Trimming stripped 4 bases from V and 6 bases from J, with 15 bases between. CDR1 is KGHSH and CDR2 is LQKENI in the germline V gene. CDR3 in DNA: TGTGCCAGCTCACTCACCGATCGAGGGGATGGCTACACCTTC. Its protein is CASSLTDRGDGYTF.

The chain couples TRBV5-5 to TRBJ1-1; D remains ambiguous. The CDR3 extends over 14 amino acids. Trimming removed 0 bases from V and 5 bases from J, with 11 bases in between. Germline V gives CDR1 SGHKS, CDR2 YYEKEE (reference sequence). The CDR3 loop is CASSLGQIRTEAFF. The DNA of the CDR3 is TGTGCCAGCAGCTTGGGGCAGATTAGGACTGAAGCTTTCTTT.